This T cell receptor (beta chain) emerged from a study of blood T cell repertoires in COVID-19. Looking at the study overall: The analysed material was cDNA or gDNA that came from T cells, B-cell-depleted T cells, or PBMCs.

How the authors handled the data: Amplification from reference gene primers served as the basis for estimated nucleated cell counts. Sequencing was performed with immunoSEQ multiplex PCR; in TCRdb, only in-frame clones are kept and a portion is missing. D and trimming were read from the DNA, whereas the V and J calls and clone size are those reported in that table. The sample shows approximately 200,000 clones, 70% to 90% of them seen only once. Germline V gives CDR1 KGHSH, CDR2 LQKENI. CDR3 length: 13 amino acids. V was clipped by 6 bases and J by 10 bases; unmatched bases: 9. This chain uses TRBV18 with TRBJ1-5; 7 nucleotides agree with TRBD1. The specimen was peripheral blood. The receptor's source is a man aged 25-40 years with acute or convalescent COVID-19. CDR3 amino acids: CASSVGGGEPQHF. CDR3 bases: TGTGCCAGCTCGGTAGGGGGCGGGGAACCCCAGCATTTT.